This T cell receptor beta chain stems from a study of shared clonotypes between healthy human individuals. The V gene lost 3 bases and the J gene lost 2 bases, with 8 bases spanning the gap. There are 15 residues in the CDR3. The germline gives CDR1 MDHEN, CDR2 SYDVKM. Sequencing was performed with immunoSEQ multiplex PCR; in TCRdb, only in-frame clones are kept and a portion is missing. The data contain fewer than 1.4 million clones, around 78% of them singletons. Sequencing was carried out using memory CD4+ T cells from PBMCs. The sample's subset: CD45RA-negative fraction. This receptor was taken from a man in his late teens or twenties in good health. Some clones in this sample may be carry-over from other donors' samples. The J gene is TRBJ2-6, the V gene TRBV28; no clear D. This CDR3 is CASSLITPGANVLTF. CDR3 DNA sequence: TGTGCCAGCAGTTTGATCACTCCTGGGGCCAACGTCCTGACTTTC. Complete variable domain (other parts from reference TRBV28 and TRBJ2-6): DVKVTQSSRYLVKRTGEKVFLECVQDMDHENMFWYRQDPGLGLRLIYFSYDVKMKEKGDIPEGYSVSREKKERFSLILESASTNQTSMYLCASSLITPGANVLTFGAGSRLTVL.